Listed below are T cell receptor beta chains from one sample, sequenced in a study of cytomegalovirus exposure and HLA in healthy donors. The method was immunoSEQ multiplex PCR; TCRdb's version includes in-frame clones alone and lacks a portion of them. This sample has about 120,000 clones, with under 12% found just once. The material sequenced was PBMCs. The receptors were sampled from a young woman in good health and CMV-seropositive. Each CDR3 is given with its conserved first and last residue. A D gene is named only where the DNA matches it firmly. The size field is filled for only some rows; it gives once, few, many or a size class.

j_gene | d_gene | abundance | v_gene | CDR3aa | CDR3nt
TRBJ2-6 | NA | once | TRBV19 | CASSLSGANVLTF | TGTGCCAGTAGCTTGTCTGGGGCCAACGTCCTGACTTTC
TRBJ2-1 | TRBD2 | many | TRBV5-1 | CASSNGTSGYNEQFF | TGCGCCAGCAGCAACGGGACTAGCGGATACAATGAGCAGTTCTTC
TRBJ2-7 | NA | NA | TRBV15 | CATNDPGERDEQYF | TGTGCCACCAACGACCCGGGAGAGAGAGACGAGCAGTACTTC
TRBJ1-2 | NA | few | TRBV15 | CATSREYSIGYTF | TGTGCCACCAGCAGAGAGTACTCTATTGGCTACACCTTC
TRBJ2-3 | TRBD1 | few | TRBV5-4 | CASSQWTGTVAQYF | TGTGCCAGCAGCCAATGGACAGGGACGGTGGCGCAGTATTTT
TRBJ1-2 | NA | NA | TRBV2 | CASSEFRVSFRGYTF | TGTGCCAGCAGTGAGTTCAGGGTCTCATTTCGGGGCTACACCTTC
TRBJ1-5 | NA | few | TRBV6-5 | CASSYSGARAQPQHF | TGTGCCAGCAGTTACTCTGGGGCTCGAGCTCAGCCCCAGCATTTT
TRBJ1-1 | TRBD1 | few | TRBV9 | CASSVAGQGSTEAFF | TGTGCCAGCAGCGTAGCTGGACAGGGAAGCACTGAAGCTTTCTTT
TRBJ1-3 | NA | NA | TRBV28 | CASIGGAEGNTIYF | TGTGCCAGCATAGGAGGGGCGGAAGGAAACACCATATATTTT
TRBJ1-4 | NA | NA | TRBV29-1 | CSVRTRATNEKLFF | TGCAGCGTTCGAACTAGGGCAACTAATGAAAAACTGTTTTTT
TRBJ2-2 | TRBD2 | NA | TRBV29-1 | CSAKFGTSGRLLNTGELFF | TGCAGCGCAAAATTCGGGACTAGCGGGAGGCTCCTGAACACCGGGGAGCTGTTTTTT
TRBJ2-5 | NA | NA | TRBV25-1 | CASSELGPETQYF | TGTGCCAGCAGTGAACTGGGGCCGGAGACCCAGTACTTC
TRBJ2-1 | NA | NA | TRBV7-9 | CASSSNNEQFF | TGTGCCAGCAGCTCTAACAATGAGCAGTTCTTC
TRBJ2-7 | TRBD1 | few | TRBV4-1 | CASSQDGRGGVRYEQYF | TGCGCCAGCAGCCAAGATGGGAGAGGGGGCGTTAGGTACGAGCAGTACTTC
TRBJ1-2 | NA | NA | TRBV5-1 | CASSSNPTTDYTF | TGCGCCAGCAGCTCCAATCCTACGACAGACTACACCTTC
TRBJ2-2 | NA | NA | TRBV5-1 | CASQAGQNTGELFF | TGCGCCAGTCAAGCGGGACAGAACACCGGGGAGCTGTTTTTT
TRBJ1-2 | TRBD1 | few | TRBV10-1 | CASSDWWGTGVRGYTF | TGCGCCAGCAGTGACTGGTGGGGGACAGGGGTGCGGGGCTACACCTTC
TRBJ2-2 | TRBD2 | NA | TRBV7-7 | CASSLDLAGANTGELFF | TGTGCTAGCAGCTTAGATCTAGCGGGAGCGAACACCGGGGAGCTGTTTTTT
TRBJ2-2 | TRBD1 | many | TRBV5-1 | CASSLVNRGPTGELFF | TGCGCCAGCAGCTTAGTAAACAGGGGTCCCACCGGGGAGCTGTTTTTT
TRBJ2-3 | NA | NA | TRBV9 | CASSVVGGSQDTQYF | TGTGCCAGCAGCGTAGTCGGTGGGAGTCAAGATACGCAGTATTTT
TRBJ2-2 | TRBD1 | few | TRBV7-9 | CASSLWTGATGELFF | TGTGCCAGCAGCTTATGGACAGGGGCAACCGGGGAGCTGTTTTTT
TRBJ2-2 | NA | NA | TRBV4-1 | CASSQVGRFGEDTGELFF | TGCGCCAGCAGCCAAGTGGGGCGGTTCGGTGAAGACACCGGGGAGCTGTTTTTT
TRBJ1-3 | NA | few | TRBV5-6 | CASSLASAGNTIYF | TGTGCCAGCAGCTTGGCCTCAGCTGGAAACACCATATATTTT
TRBJ2-1 | NA | few | TRBV5-1 | CASSPMRTSPRNEQFF | TGCGCCAGCAGCCCCATGAGGACTTCCCCTCGGAATGAGCAGTTCTTC
TRBJ1-2 | NA | few | TRBV28 | CASSLPGQNYGYTF | TGTGCCAGCAGTCTTCCAGGACAGAACTATGGCTACACCTTC
TRBJ2-7 | NA | few | TRBV6-5 | CASSYSSGIYEQYF | TGTGCCAGCAGTTACTCCAGCGGAATCTACGAGCAGTACTTC
TRBJ1-2 | TRBD1 | few | TRBV6-4 | CASSDSTGGRYTF | TGTGCCAGCAGTGATTCGACAGGGGGACGCTACACCTTC
TRBJ2-7 | NA | few | TRBV2 | CASRGIGRAWVYEQYF | TGTGCCAGCAGGGGAATCGGGCGGGCCTGGGTCTACGAGCAGTACTTC
TRBJ2-7 | TRBD2 | NA | TRBV6-5 | CASNSGSLDEQYF | TGTGCCAGCAATAGCGGGAGTCTTGACGAGCAGTACTTC
TRBJ1-1 | TRBD1 | NA | TRBV11-3 | CASSLDLGQGYTEAFF | TGTGCCAGCAGCTTAGACCTCGGACAGGGGTACACTGAAGCTTTCTTT
TRBJ2-7 | NA | few | TRBV30 | CACFFTGRYEQYF | TGTGCCTGCTTTTTCACAGGACGGTACGAGCAGTACTTC
TRBJ2-1 | NA | NA | TRBV30 | CAWSPGINNEQFF | TGTGCCTGGAGCCCCGGGATCAACAATGAGCAGTTCTTC
TRBJ2-3 | NA | NA | TRBV6-1 | CASDASVEGGHYEYF | TGTGCCAGCGACGCCTCGGTGGAGGGCGGCCACTACGAGTATTTT
TRBJ2-1 | NA | NA | TRBV11-1 | CASSLGHNEQFF | TGTGCCAGCAGCTTAGGGCACAATGAGCAGTTCTTC
TRBJ2-5 | NA | NA | TRBV5-1 | CASSRMPPLAGSQETQYF | TGCGCCAGCAGCCGTATGCCCCCTCTCGCGGGTTCCCAAGAGACCCAGTACTTC
TRBJ2-7 | NA | few | TRBV6-5 | CASSQAYEQYF | TGTGCCAGCAGCCAGGCCTACGAGCAGTACTTC
TRBJ2-5 | TRBD2 | NA | TRBV7-9 | CASSPVGGLAGGKNQYF | TGTGCCAGCAGCCCGGTGGGGGGACTAGCGGGAGGAAAGAACCAGTACTTC
TRBJ2-1 | NA | NA | TRBV7-8 | CASSLARFAGSSYNEQFF | TGTGCCAGCAGCTTAGCGAGGTTCGCGGGGAGTTCCTACAATGAGCAGTTCTTC
TRBJ2-7 | NA | few | TRBV9 | CATATGSYEQYF | TGTGCCACAGCCACAGGGTCCTACGAGCAGTACTTC
TRBJ2-7 | NA | NA | TRBV29-1 | CSGWIPEGGEQYF | TGCAGCGGTTGGATCCCGGAAGGAGGAGAGCAGTACTTC
TRBJ1-2 | NA | NA | TRBV30 | CAWSGFRSVEGYTF | TGTGCCTGGAGTGGGTTTCGGTCCGTAGAAGGCTACACCTTC
TRBJ1-3 | TRBD1 | NA | TRBV10-3 | CAIRGDREAGNTIYF | TGTGCCATCAGAGGGGACAGGGAGGCTGGAAACACCATATATTTT
TRBJ2-7 | NA | NA | TRBV28 | CASSLVGPYEQYF | TGTGCCAGCAGTTTAGTGGGGCCCTACGAGCAGTACTTC
TRBJ2-3 | NA | NA | TRBV5-5 | CASSEGPTGTDTQYF | TGTGCCAGCAGCGAAGGTCCCACAGGGACAGATACGCAGTATTTT